This T cell receptor (beta chain) was sequenced in a study of shared clonotypes between healthy human individuals. In germline, CDR1 is MGHDK, CDR2 SYGVNS. V was clipped by 5 bases and J by 4 bases, with 11 bases between them. The CDR3 extends over 13 amino acids. This clone was recorded a few times. Its antigen is currently unknown. Each PCR replicate from the sorted subsets contained about 200 ng DNA, which is 30,000 or so T cell genomes. Some clones are missing from TCRdb's copy, which holds only in-frame ones; the method was immunoSEQ multiplex PCR. There are about 980,000 clones in the sample; 60% to 85% occur only once, and approximately 1.5% lies in the top ten. Points from the study as a whole: Clonotypes that were shared across four donors made up 4% to 6% of naive CD4 clonotypes.

Donors, healthy HIV-negative adults, lacked recent acute infections or vaccinations. From CD4+ cells came CD45RA+ naive and CD45RA-negative memory subsets. The chain links TRBV25-1 to TRBJ1-1; D unresolved. The receptor comes from a man in his late teens or twenties in good health. What was sequenced was memory CD4+ T cells sorted from blood. As to subset: CD45RA-negative fraction. The CDR3 reads CASSPMQTTEAFF. CDR3 in DNA: TGTGCCAGCAGTCCCATGCAGACCACTGAAGCTTTCTTT.